These 7 T cell receptor beta chains were sequenced from one sample in a study of CD8 T cells in ankylosing spondylitis. Study-level findings and limits: Among TCR beta sequences, a motif of eight highly homologous variants appeared characteristic of ankylosing spondylitis blood.

TCRdb re-called the 5' RACE reads through MiXCR, storing one row per CDR3 protein. The table shows fewer than 250,000 distinct CDR3 sequences, with about 16% occurring only once. The antigens for these receptors are not known. The sequencing input was blood, either unsorted or a sorted T cell fraction (not recorded which). The receptor set was obtained from a male donor with ankylosing spondylitis.

This chain links TRBV10-2 with TRBJ1-1, with no clear D. CDR1 is WSHSY, CDR2 SAAADI, per germline. The CDR3 has 12 residues. The V end was cut by 2 bases, the J end by 4 bases, with 5 bases between. CDR3 loop: CASSEASTEAFF. The CDR3 DNA reads as TGCGCCAGCAGTGAGGCGAGCACTGAAGCTTTCTTT.

This chain joins TRBV29-1 and TRBJ2-1; 9 nucleotides line up with TRBD1. Trimming removed 1 base from V and 8 bases from J; junction bases left unmatched: 12. In germline, CDR1 is SQVTM, CDR2 ANQGSEA. The CDR3 has 16 residues. This chain's CDR3 is CSVEASLTGGLDEQFF. DNA of the CDR3: TGCAGCGTTGAAGCTTCGCTGACAGGGGGTCTGGATGAGCAGTTCTTC.

The chain couples TRBV11-1 to TRBJ2-1, with D hard to call. Germline V gene sequence: CDR1 SGHAT, CDR2 FQDESV (reference sequence). The CDR3 has 18 residues. The germline V and J ends were trimmed by 0 bases and 0 bases, with 15 bases remaining between them. CDR3 sequence reads: CASSLALLDRRSYNEQFF. The CDR3 DNA sequence: TGTGCCAGCAGCTTAGCGCTCCTGGACCGACGCTCCTACAATGAGCAGTTCTTC.

V usage is TRBV6-1 and J usage is TRBJ2-3; 9 nucleotides line up with TRBD1. Trimming at V came to 3 bases and at J to 5 bases, leaving 6 bases not matched to a gene. Germline CDR1 and CDR2: MNHNS and SASEGT. CDR3 size: 15 residues. CDR3 in DNA: TGTGCCAGCAGTGAGCACCCGACAGGGGGAGATACGCAGTATTTT. It codes for CASSEHPTGGDTQYF.

Only a few counts were recorded for this clonotype. CDR3 nucleotide sequence: TGTGCCAGCAGAATCCGGTCTAGCGGGAGTTACGAGCAGTACTTC. Translation: CASRIRSSGSYEQYF. The chain recombines TRBV4-2 with TRBJ2-7; 10 positions agree with TRBD2. The V gene end was trimmed by 6 bases and the J gene end by 4 bases; junction bases not matched to a gene: 9. Germline assignment: CDR1 LGHNA and CDR2 YNFKEQ. This CDR3 comprises 15 residues.

CDR3 nucleotides: TGTGCCAGCAGCCAAGATATCCTCCTACATGAGCAGTTCTTC. It codes for CASSQDILLHEQFF. The rearrangement joins TRBV3-1 to TRBJ2-1; D unclear. CDR1 LGHDT and CDR2 YNNKEL come from the germline V gene (reference sequence). V lost 0 bases and J 8 bases, leaving 11 bases between the germline ends. The CDR3 totals 14 residues.

This clonotype was seen a few times. The genes are TRBV7-9 and TRBJ2-7; D is perhaps TRBD2 (5 bases). Germline CDR1 and CDR2: SEHNR and FQNEAQ (reference sequence). The CDR3 contains 15 residues. Trimming shortened V by 1 base and J by 1 base, and 11 bases separated the two germline ends. The CDR3 DNA reads as TGTGCCAGCAGCTTAGTTGGAGAGGGATCCTACGAGCAGTACTTC. Translated, it gives CASSLVGEGSYEQYF.